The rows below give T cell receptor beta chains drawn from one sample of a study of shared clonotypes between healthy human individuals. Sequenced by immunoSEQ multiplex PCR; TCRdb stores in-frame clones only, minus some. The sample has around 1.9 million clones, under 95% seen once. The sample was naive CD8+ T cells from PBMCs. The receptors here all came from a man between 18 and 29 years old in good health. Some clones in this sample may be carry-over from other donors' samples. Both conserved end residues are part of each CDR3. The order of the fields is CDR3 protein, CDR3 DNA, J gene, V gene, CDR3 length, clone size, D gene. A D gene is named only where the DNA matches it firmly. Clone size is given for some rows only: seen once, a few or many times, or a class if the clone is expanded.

CDR3 protein: CASSLLASRRRVF
CDR3 DNA: TGTGCCAGCAGTTTACTGGCTAGCCGACGTAGGGTCTTC
J gene: TRBJ2-1
V gene: TRBV28
CDR3 length: 13
clone size: NA
D gene: NA

CDR3 protein: CASRWRQGAGNQPQHF
CDR3 DNA: TGTGCCAGCCGATGGAGACAGGGGGCTGGCAATCAGCCCCAGCATTTT
J gene: TRBJ1-5
V gene: TRBV28
CDR3 length: 16
clone size: NA
D gene: TRBD1

CDR3 protein: CASSSTGYSTDTQYF
CDR3 DNA: TGCGCCAGCAGCTCGACAGGGTATAGCACAGATACGCAGTATTTT
J gene: TRBJ2-3
V gene: TRBV5-1
CDR3 length: 15
clone size: NA
D gene: TRBD1

CDR3 protein: CASSQTGSYEQYF
CDR3 DNA: TGCGCCAGCAGCCAGACAGGGTCCTACGAGCAGTACTTC
J gene: TRBJ2-7
V gene: TRBV5-1
CDR3 length: 13
clone size: NA
D gene: TRBD1

CDR3 protein: CASSNGFGSYNEQFF
CDR3 DNA: TGTGCCAGCAGCAACGGGTTCGGATCCTACAATGAGCAGTTCTTC
J gene: TRBJ2-1
V gene: TRBV9
CDR3 length: 15
clone size: NA
D gene: NA

CDR3 protein: CASSRNRASSTDTQYF
CDR3 DNA: TGTGCCAGCAGCCGTAACAGGGCATCTAGCACAGATACGCAGTATTTT
J gene: TRBJ2-3
V gene: TRBV14
CDR3 length: 16
clone size: NA
D gene: NA

CDR3 protein: CATSTPRGRNYNEQFF
CDR3 DNA: TGTGCCACCAGCACCCCCAGGGGGCGGAACTACAATGAGCAGTTCTTC
J gene: TRBJ2-1
V gene: TRBV15
CDR3 length: 16
clone size: NA
D gene: TRBD1

CDR3 protein: CASSIGLAGGNEQFF
CDR3 DNA: TGTGCCAGCAGCATCGGACTAGCGGGAGGGAATGAGCAGTTCTTC
J gene: TRBJ2-1
V gene: TRBV9
CDR3 length: 15
clone size: NA
D gene: TRBD2

CDR3 protein: CASSLFFGSHEQYF
CDR3 DNA: TGTGCCAGCAGTTTGTTTTTCGGGAGCCACGAGCAGTACTTC
J gene: TRBJ2-7
V gene: TRBV27
CDR3 length: 14
clone size: NA
D gene: NA

CDR3 protein: CASSPTQPELTGELFF
CDR3 DNA: TGTGCCAGCAGCCCAACCCAACCGGAGCTAACTGGGGAGCTGTTTTTT
J gene: TRBJ2-2
V gene: TRBV7-9
CDR3 length: 16
clone size: NA
D gene: NA

CDR3 protein: CASSLRSPPSNSYEQYF
CDR3 DNA: TGTGCCAGCAGCTTAAGGTCCCCACCCTCTAATTCCTACGAGCAGTACTTC
J gene: TRBJ2-7
V gene: TRBV7-6
CDR3 length: 17
clone size: NA
D gene: NA

CDR3 protein: CASSLAGRNNEQFF
CDR3 DNA: TGTGCCAGCAGTTTAGCCGGTAGAAACAATGAGCAGTTCTTC
J gene: TRBJ2-1
V gene: TRBV28
CDR3 length: 14
clone size: NA
D gene: NA

CDR3 protein: CASSQDFLAGGLGNEQFF
CDR3 DNA: TGCGCCAGCAGCCAAGATTTTTTGGCGGGAGGGCTGGGTAATGAGCAGTTCTTC
J gene: TRBJ2-1
V gene: TRBV4-1
CDR3 length: 18
clone size: NA
D gene: TRBD2

CDR3 protein: CASNPLGGISHNTGELFF
CDR3 DNA: TGTGCCAGCAACCCCCTTGGGGGGATTTCCCACAACACCGGGGAGCTGTTTTTT
J gene: TRBJ2-2
V gene: TRBV28
CDR3 length: 18
clone size: NA
D gene: NA

CDR3 protein: CASSAHWDRGNTIYF
CDR3 DNA: TGTGCCAGCAGTGCCCACTGGGACAGAGGAAACACCATATATTTT
J gene: TRBJ1-3
V gene: TRBV6-1
CDR3 length: 15
clone size: once
D gene: TRBD1

CDR3 protein: CASSFLAGRGNGELFF
CDR3 DNA: TGTGCCAGCAGCTTCTTAGCGGGCCGGGGGAACGGGGAGCTGTTTTTT
J gene: TRBJ2-2
V gene: TRBV11-2
CDR3 length: 16
clone size: NA
D gene: TRBD2

CDR3 protein: CASSHGLGALNTEAFF
CDR3 DNA: TGTGCCAGCAGCCATGGACTCGGGGCCCTGAACACTGAAGCTTTCTTT
J gene: TRBJ1-1
V gene: TRBV4-2
CDR3 length: 16
clone size: NA
D gene: NA

CDR3 protein: CASSLEDRGRLNEQFF
CDR3 DNA: TGTGCCAGCAGCTTAGAGGACAGGGGGCGCCTCAATGAGCAGTTCTTC
J gene: TRBJ2-1
V gene: TRBV11-2
CDR3 length: 16
clone size: NA
D gene: TRBD1

CDR3 protein: CASTGWRREAEDTQYF
CDR3 DNA: TGTGCCAGTACTGGGTGGCGGCGGGAGGCGGAAGATACGCAGTATTTT
J gene: TRBJ2-3
V gene: TRBV19
CDR3 length: 16
clone size: once
D gene: TRBD2

CDR3 protein: CASSSYREDTQYF
CDR3 DNA: TGTGCCAGCAGCTCGTACAGGGAAGATACGCAGTATTTT
J gene: TRBJ2-3
V gene: TRBV11-3
CDR3 length: 13
clone size: NA
D gene: NA

CDR3 protein: CASSQTSRGVEGYTF
CDR3 DNA: TGCGCCAGCAGCCAAACCAGCCGGGGGGTGGAGGGCTACACCTTC
J gene: TRBJ1-2
V gene: TRBV4-1
CDR3 length: 15
clone size: NA
D gene: NA

CDR3 protein: CASRLDLGGETQYF
CDR3 DNA: TGTGCCAGCAGACTAGACCTCGGGGGAGAGACCCAGTACTTC
J gene: TRBJ2-5
V gene: TRBV27
CDR3 length: 14
clone size: NA
D gene: NA

CDR3 protein: CASSLPGGGTEAFF
CDR3 DNA: TGTGCCAGCAGCCTCCCGGGGGGGGGCACTGAAGCTTTCTTT
J gene: TRBJ1-1
V gene: TRBV9
CDR3 length: 14
clone size: once
D gene: NA

CDR3 protein: CASSSSLAGVDEQFF
CDR3 DNA: TGTGCCAGTAGTAGTTCCCTAGCGGGAGTCGATGAGCAGTTCTTC
J gene: TRBJ2-1
V gene: TRBV19
CDR3 length: 15
clone size: NA
D gene: TRBD2

CDR3 protein: CASSLVGRQETQYF
CDR3 DNA: TGTGCCAGCAGCTTAGTGGGCCGACAAGAGACCCAGTACTTC
J gene: TRBJ2-5
V gene: TRBV7-8
CDR3 length: 14
clone size: NA
D gene: NA

CDR3 protein: CASSLGPINGYTF
CDR3 DNA: TGTGCCAGCAGCTTGGGCCCCATCAACGGCTACACCTTC
J gene: TRBJ1-2
V gene: TRBV5-6
CDR3 length: 13
clone size: NA
D gene: NA

CDR3 protein: CASSEGGDYEQYF
CDR3 DNA: TGCGCCAGCAGTGAGGGGGGAGACTACGAGCAGTACTTC
J gene: TRBJ2-7
V gene: TRBV10-2
CDR3 length: 13
clone size: NA
D gene: NA

CDR3 protein: CASSVTPDTQYF
CDR3 DNA: TGTGCCAGCAGCGTCACCCCTGATACGCAGTATTTT
J gene: TRBJ2-3
V gene: TRBV9
CDR3 length: 12
clone size: few
D gene: NA

CDR3 protein: CASRPGLAEAYEQYF
CDR3 DNA: TGTGCCAGCAGACCCGGACTAGCGGAGGCCTACGAGCAGTACTTC
J gene: TRBJ2-7
V gene: TRBV4-2
CDR3 length: 15
clone size: NA
D gene: TRBD2

CDR3 protein: CASSSSVYNEQFF
CDR3 DNA: TGTGCCAGCAGCTCGTCGGTCTACAATGAGCAGTTCTTC
J gene: TRBJ2-1
V gene: TRBV7-9
CDR3 length: 13
clone size: NA
D gene: NA

CDR3 protein: CASSPREGFMDTQYF
CDR3 DNA: TGCGCCAGCAGTCCTCGGGAGGGGTTCATGGATACGCAGTATTTT
J gene: TRBJ2-3
V gene: TRBV23-1
CDR3 length: 15
clone size: NA
D gene: TRBD2

CDR3 protein: CASSFPDLSYEQYF
CDR3 DNA: TGTGCCAGCAGCTTCCCAGACTTAAGCTACGAGCAGTACTTC
J gene: TRBJ2-7
V gene: TRBV11-2
CDR3 length: 14
clone size: NA
D gene: NA

CDR3 protein: CASSLRTGLSYGYTF
CDR3 DNA: TGTGCCAGCAGTCTGAGGACAGGGTTAAGCTATGGCTACACCTTC
J gene: TRBJ1-2
V gene: TRBV28
CDR3 length: 15
clone size: NA
D gene: TRBD1

CDR3 protein: CASSAVNRGVKAGELFF
CDR3 DNA: TGTGCCAGCAGCGCGGTTAACAGGGGTGTTAAGGCCGGGGAGCTGTTTTTT
J gene: TRBJ2-2
V gene: TRBV9
CDR3 length: 17
clone size: NA
D gene: TRBD1

CDR3 protein: CASSLLGGQGPQETQYF
CDR3 DNA: TGTGCCAGCAGTTTATTAGGGGGACAGGGGCCCCAAGAGACCCAGTACTTC
J gene: TRBJ2-5
V gene: TRBV27
CDR3 length: 17
clone size: NA
D gene: TRBD1

CDR3 protein: CASSVAGAMNTEAFF
CDR3 DNA: TGTGCCAGCAGCGTAGCAGGGGCTATGAACACTGAAGCTTTCTTT
J gene: TRBJ1-1
V gene: TRBV9
CDR3 length: 15
clone size: NA
D gene: NA

CDR3 protein: CASSPRTSGNTGELFF
CDR3 DNA: TGTGCCAGCAGCCCTAGGACTAGCGGCAACACCGGGGAGCTGTTTTTT
J gene: TRBJ2-2
V gene: TRBV11-2
CDR3 length: 16
clone size: NA
D gene: TRBD2

CDR3 protein: CASSLKSAGINEQFF
CDR3 DNA: TGTGCCAGCAGCTTAAAATCAGCGGGGATCAATGAGCAGTTCTTC
J gene: TRBJ2-1
V gene: TRBV7-9
CDR3 length: 15
clone size: NA
D gene: TRBD2

CDR3 protein: CASSPRDRGETQYF
CDR3 DNA: TGTGCCAGCAGTCCCCGGGACAGGGGAGAGACCCAGTACTTC
J gene: TRBJ2-5
V gene: TRBV28
CDR3 length: 14
clone size: once
D gene: TRBD1

CDR3 protein: CASTKIGSHNEQFF
CDR3 DNA: TGTGCCAGCACCAAGATAGGGAGTCACAATGAGCAGTTCTTC
J gene: TRBJ2-1
V gene: TRBV6-5
CDR3 length: 14
clone size: NA
D gene: NA

CDR3 protein: CASSRTGGGYEQYF
CDR3 DNA: TGTGCCAGCAGCCGAACAGGGGGCGGATACGAGCAGTACTTC
J gene: TRBJ2-7
V gene: TRBV5-5
CDR3 length: 14
clone size: NA
D gene: TRBD1

CDR3 protein: CASSSDWDSSGNTIYF
CDR3 DNA: TGTGCCAGCAGCTCGGACTGGGACAGCTCTGGAAACACCATATATTTT
J gene: TRBJ1-3
V gene: TRBV7-9
CDR3 length: 16
clone size: few
D gene: TRBD1

CDR3 protein: CASSYGSNEQFF
CDR3 DNA: TGTGCCAGCAGTTACGGGTCCAATGAGCAGTTCTTC
J gene: TRBJ2-1
V gene: TRBV6-6
CDR3 length: 12
clone size: NA
D gene: NA

CDR3 protein: CAIMQKTGELFF
CDR3 DNA: TGTGCCATCATGCAGAAGACCGGGGAGCTGTTTTTT
J gene: TRBJ2-2
V gene: TRBV10-3
CDR3 length: 12
clone size: NA
D gene: NA

CDR3 protein: CASSQKLSPVDQYF
CDR3 DNA: TGTGCCAGCAGCCAGAAGCTCTCCCCAGTGGACCAGTACTTC
J gene: TRBJ2-5
V gene: TRBV4-2
CDR3 length: 14
clone size: once
D gene: NA

CDR3 protein: CASSTPGQGDHSSYNEQFF
CDR3 DNA: TGTGCCAGCAGCACCCCGGGACAGGGGGACCATAGCTCCTACAATGAGCAGTTCTTC
J gene: TRBJ2-1
V gene: TRBV7-9
CDR3 length: 19
clone size: once
D gene: TRBD1